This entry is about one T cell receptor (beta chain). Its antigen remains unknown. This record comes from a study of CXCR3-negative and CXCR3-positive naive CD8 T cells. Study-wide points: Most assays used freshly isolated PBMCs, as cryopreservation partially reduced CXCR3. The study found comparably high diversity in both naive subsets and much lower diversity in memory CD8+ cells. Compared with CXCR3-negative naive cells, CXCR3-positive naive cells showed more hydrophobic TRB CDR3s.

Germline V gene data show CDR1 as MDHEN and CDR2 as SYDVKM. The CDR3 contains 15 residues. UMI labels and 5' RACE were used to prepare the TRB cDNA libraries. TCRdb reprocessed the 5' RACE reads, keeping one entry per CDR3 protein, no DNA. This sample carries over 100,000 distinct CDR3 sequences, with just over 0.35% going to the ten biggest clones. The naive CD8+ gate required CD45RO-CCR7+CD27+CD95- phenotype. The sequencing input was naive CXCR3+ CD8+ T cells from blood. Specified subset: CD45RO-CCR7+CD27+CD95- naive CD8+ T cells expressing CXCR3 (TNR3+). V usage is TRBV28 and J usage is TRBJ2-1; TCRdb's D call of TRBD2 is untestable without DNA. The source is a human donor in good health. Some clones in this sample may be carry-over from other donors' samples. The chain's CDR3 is CASSKLAGIYNEQFF.